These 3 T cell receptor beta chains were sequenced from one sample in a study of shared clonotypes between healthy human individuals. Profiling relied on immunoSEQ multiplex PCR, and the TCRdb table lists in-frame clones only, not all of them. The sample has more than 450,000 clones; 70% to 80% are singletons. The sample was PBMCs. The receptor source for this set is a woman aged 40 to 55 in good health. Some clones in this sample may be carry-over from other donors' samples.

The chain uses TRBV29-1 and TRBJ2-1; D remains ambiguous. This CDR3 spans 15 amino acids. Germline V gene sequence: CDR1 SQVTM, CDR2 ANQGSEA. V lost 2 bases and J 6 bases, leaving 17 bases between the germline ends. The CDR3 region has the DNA TGCAGCGTTGAACTGGCATTATCTCTGGTCAATGAGCAGTTCTTC. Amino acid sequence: CSVELALSLVNEQFF.

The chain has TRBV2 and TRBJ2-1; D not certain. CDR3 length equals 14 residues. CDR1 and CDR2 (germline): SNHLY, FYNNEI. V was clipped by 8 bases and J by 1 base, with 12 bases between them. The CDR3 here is CASRPDSSYNEQFF. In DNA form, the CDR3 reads TGTGCCAGCCGCCCGGATTCGTCCTACAATGAGCAGTTCTTC.

As DNA, the CDR3 is TGTGCCAGTAGTACACCGGGACTAGCGGGGAGGGAGACCCAGTACTTC. Its translation: CASSTPGLAGRETQYF. The gene calls are TRBV19 and TRBJ2-5; 13 bases line up with TRBD2. Germline CDR1 reads LNHDA; CDR2 reads SQIVND (reference sequence). The CDR3 totals 16 residues. Trimming at V came to 4 bases and at J to 5 bases, leaving 7 bases not matched to a gene.